This T cell receptor (delta chain) is from a study of γδ T cells in repeated Plasmodium falciparum infection. This clone was seen many times. TCRdb reanalyzed the multiplex PCR reads using CATT. Of about 51,000 delta-chain clones in the sample, roughly 2% were seen once. This clonotype originated in a pool of human donors (malaria-infected and uninfected, not separated). The sample taken for sequencing was gamma-delta T cells from blood.

The CDR3 DNA reads as TGTGCCTGTGACAAGCTGGGGGATAATTACGCGAGCCCGTACACCGATAAACTCATCTTT. It encodes CACDKLGDNYASPYTDKLIF. V is TRDV2 and J is TRDJ1; the match to TRDD3 covers 10 bases. The J segment lost 0 bases and the V segment lost 2 bases, leaving 17 bases of the junction unmatched. The CDR3 runs 20 residues. The germline gives CDR1 GEAIGNYY, CDR2 EKD.